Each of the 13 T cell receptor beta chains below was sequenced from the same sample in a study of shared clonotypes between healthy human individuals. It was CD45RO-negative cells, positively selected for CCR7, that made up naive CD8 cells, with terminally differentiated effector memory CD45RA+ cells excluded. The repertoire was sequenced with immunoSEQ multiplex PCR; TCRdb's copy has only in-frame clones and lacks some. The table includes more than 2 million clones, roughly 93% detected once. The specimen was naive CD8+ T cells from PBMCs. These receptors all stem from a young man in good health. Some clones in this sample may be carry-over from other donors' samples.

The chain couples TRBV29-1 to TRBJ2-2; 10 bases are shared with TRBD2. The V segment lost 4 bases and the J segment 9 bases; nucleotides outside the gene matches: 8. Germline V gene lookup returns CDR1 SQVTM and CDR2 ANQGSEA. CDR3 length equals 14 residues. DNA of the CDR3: TGCAGCGTTGGGACTAGCGGAAGGGGGCGGGAGCTGTTTTTT. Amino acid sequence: CSVGTSGRGRELFF.

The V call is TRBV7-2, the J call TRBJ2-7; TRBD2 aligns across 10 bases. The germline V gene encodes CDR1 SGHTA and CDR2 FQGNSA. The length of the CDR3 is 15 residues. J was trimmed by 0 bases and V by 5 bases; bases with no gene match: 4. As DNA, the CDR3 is TGTGCCAGCAGCGAAGGACTAGCGGACTCCTACGAGCAGTACTTC. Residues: CASSEGLADSYEQYF.

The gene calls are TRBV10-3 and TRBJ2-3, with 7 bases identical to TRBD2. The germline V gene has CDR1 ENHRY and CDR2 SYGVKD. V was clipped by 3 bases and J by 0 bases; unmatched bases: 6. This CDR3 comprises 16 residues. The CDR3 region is CAISDRLAASTDTQYF. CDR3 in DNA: TGTGCCATCAGTGATAGGCTAGCGGCCAGCACAGATACGCAGTATTTT.

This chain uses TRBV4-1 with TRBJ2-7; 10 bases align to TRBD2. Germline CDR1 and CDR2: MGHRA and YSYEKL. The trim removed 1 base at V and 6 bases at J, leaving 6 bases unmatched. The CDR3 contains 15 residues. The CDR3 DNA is TGCGCCAGCAGCCAAGTTCTAGCGGGGGAGGTCGAGCAGTACTTC. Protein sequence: CASSQVLAGEVEQYF.

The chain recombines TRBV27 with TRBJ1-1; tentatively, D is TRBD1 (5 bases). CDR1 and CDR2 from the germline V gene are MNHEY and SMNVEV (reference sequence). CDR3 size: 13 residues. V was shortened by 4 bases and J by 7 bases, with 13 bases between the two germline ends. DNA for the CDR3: TGTGCCAGCAGTTGGGGACCTGGGGGTGAAGCTTTCTTT. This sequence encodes CASSWGPGGEAFF.

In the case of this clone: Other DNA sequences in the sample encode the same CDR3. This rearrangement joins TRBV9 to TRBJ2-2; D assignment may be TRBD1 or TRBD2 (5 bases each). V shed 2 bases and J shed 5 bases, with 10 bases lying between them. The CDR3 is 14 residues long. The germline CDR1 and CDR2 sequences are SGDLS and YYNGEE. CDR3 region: CASSVGRATGELFF. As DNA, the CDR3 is TGTGCCAGCAGCGTGGGGCGGGCGACCGGGGAGCTGTTTTTT.

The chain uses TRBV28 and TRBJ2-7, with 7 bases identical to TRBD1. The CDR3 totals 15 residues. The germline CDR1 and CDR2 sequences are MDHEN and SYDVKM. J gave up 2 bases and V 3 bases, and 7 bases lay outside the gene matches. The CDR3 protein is CASSFRDRFTYEQYF. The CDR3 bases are TGTGCCAGCAGTTTCCGGGACAGATTTACCTACGAGCAGTACTTC.

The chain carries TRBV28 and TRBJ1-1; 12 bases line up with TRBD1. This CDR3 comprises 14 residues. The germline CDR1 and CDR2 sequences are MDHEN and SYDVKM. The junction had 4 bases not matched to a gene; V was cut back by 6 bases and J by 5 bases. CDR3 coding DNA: TGTGCCAGCAGCTGGGACAGGGGGCCTACTGAAGCTTTCTTT. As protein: CASSWDRGPTEAFF.

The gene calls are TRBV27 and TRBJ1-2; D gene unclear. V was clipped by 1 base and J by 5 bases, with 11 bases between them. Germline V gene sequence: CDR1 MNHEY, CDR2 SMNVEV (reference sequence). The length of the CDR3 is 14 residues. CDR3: CASSLYPMGYGYTF. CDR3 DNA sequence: TGTGCCAGCAGTTTATACCCCATGGGGTATGGCTACACCTTC.

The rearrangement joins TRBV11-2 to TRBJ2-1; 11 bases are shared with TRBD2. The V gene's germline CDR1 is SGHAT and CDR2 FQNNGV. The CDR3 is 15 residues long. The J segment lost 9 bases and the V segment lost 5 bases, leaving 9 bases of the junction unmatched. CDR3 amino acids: CASSLSGRGTGEQFF. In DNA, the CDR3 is TGTGCCAGCAGCCTTAGCGGGAGGGGGACGGGTGAGCAGTTCTTC.

CDR3 in DNA: TGTGCCAGCAGTCCCCGTGGCGGGAGGGCCGGATACAATGAGCAGTTCTTC. Amino acid sequence: CASSPRGGRAGYNEQFF. The V call is TRBV27, the J call TRBJ2-1; 9 bases are a match to TRBD2. J lost 4 bases, V lost 5 bases, and 12 bases had no gene match. The CDR3 runs to 17 residues. The V gene's germline CDR1 is MNHEY and CDR2 SMNVEV (reference sequence).

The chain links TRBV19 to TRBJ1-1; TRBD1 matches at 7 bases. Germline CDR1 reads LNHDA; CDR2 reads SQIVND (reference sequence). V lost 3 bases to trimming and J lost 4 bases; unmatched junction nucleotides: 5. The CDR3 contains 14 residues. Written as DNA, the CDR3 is TGTGCCAGTAGTATTGGCCCAGGGGGCACTGAAGCTTTCTTT. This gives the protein CASSIGPGGTEAFF.

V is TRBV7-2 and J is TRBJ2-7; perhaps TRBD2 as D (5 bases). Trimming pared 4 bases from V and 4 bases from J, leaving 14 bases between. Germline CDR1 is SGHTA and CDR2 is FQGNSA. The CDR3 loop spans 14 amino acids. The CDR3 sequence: CASSWGVVGYEQYF. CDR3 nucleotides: TGTGCCAGCAGCTGGGGAGTCGTGGGTTACGAGCAGTACTTC.